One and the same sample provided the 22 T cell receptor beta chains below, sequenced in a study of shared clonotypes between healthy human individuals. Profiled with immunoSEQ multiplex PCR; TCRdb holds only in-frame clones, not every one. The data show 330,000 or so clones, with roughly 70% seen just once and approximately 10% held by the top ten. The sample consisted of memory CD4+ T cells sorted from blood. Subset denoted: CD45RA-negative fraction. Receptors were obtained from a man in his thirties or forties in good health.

In DNA, the CDR3 is TGCGCCAGCATGAGGGCAGCGGGAGTATACAATGAGCAGTTCTTC. Its translation: CASMRAAGVYNEQFF. J is TRBJ2-1 and V is TRBV10-2; 8 bases align to TRBD2. Germline CDR1 WSHSY, CDR2 SAAADI. Trimming at V came to 7 bases and at J to 4 bases, leaving 9 bases not matched to a gene. CDR3 length equals 15 residues.

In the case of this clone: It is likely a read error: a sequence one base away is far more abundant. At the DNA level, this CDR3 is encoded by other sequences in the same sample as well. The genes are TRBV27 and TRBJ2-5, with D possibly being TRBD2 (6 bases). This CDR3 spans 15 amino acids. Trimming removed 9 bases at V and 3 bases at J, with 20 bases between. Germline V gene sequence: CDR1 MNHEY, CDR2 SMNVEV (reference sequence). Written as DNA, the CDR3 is TGTGCCAGTAGCCGCGGGATGCGGGTAGAAGAGACCCAGTACTTC. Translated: CASSRGMRVEETQYF.

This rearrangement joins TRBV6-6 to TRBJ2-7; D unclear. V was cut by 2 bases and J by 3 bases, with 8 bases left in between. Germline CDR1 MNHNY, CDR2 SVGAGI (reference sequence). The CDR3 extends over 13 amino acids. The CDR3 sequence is CASSYESNYEQYF. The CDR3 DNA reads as TGTGCCAGCAGTTACGAGAGTAACTACGAGCAGTACTTC.

This CDR3 is CSVLNTGELFF. The CDR3 DNA reads as TGCAGCGTGCTTAACACCGGGGAGCTGTTTTTT. The rearrangement joins TRBV29-1 to TRBJ2-2; D not resolved. CDR3 size: 11 residues. Germline V gives CDR1 SQVTM, CDR2 ANQGSEA. Trimming removed 6 bases from V and 2 bases from J, with 4 bases in between.

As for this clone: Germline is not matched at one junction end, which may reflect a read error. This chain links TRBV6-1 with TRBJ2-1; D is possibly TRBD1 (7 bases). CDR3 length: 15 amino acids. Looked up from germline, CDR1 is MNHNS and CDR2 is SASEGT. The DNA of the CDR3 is TGTGCCAGCAGGGAAGGGGGCGCGGGGCAGTTTGAGCAGTTCTTC. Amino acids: CASREGGAGQFEQFF.

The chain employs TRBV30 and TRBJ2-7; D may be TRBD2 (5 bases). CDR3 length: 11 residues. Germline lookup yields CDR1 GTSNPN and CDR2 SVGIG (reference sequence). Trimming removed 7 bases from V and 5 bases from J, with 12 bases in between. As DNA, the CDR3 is TGTGCCTTTACTAGTCTCGACGAGCAGTACTTC. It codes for CAFTSLDEQYF.

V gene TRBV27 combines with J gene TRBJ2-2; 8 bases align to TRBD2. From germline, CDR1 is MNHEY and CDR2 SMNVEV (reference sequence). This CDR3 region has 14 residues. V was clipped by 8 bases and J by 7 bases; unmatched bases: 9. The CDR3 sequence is CASSTGGLGGELFF. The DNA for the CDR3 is TGTGCCAGCTCTACGGGGGGGCTAGGCGGGGAGCTGTTTTTT.

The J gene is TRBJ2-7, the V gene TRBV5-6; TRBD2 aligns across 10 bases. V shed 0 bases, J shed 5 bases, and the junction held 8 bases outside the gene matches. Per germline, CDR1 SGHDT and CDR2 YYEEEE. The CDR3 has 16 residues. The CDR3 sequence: CASSLGLRLAGDEQYF. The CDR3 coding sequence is TGTGCCAGCAGCTTGGGTCTGAGACTAGCGGGTGACGAGCAGTACTTC. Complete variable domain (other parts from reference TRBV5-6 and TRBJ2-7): DAGVTQSPTHLIKTRGQQVTLRCSPKSGHDTVSWYQQALGQGPQFIFQYYEEEERQRGNFPDRFSGHQFPNYSSELNVNALLLGDSALYLCASSLGLRLAGDEQYFGPGTRLTVT.

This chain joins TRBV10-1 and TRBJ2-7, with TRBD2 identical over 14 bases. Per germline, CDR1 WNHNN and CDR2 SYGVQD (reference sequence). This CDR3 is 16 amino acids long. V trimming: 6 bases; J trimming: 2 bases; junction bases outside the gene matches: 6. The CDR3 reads CASRGTSGSVAYEQYF. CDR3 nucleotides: TGCGCCAGCAGGGGGACTAGCGGGAGCGTGGCCTACGAGCAGTACTTC.

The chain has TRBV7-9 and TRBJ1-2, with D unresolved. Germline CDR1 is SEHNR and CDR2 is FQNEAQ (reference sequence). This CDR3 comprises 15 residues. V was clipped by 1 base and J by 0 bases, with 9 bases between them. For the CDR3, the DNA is TGTGCCAGCAGCTTAGGCCAGTTAGCTAACTATGGCTACACCTTC. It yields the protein CASSLGQLANYGYTF.

As DNA, the CDR3 is TGTGCCAGCAGCTTCCTGAATACGCAGTATTTT. Translated: CASSFLNTQYF. The chain employs TRBV7-9 and TRBJ2-3; D not certain. Per the germline V gene, CDR1 is SEHNR and CDR2 is FQNEAQ (reference sequence). The CDR3 has 11 amino acids. V lost 3 bases and J 7 bases, leaving 5 bases between the germline ends.

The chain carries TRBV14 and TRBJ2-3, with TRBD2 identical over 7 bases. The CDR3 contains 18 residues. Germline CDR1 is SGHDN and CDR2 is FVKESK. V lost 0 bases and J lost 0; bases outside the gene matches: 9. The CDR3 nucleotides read TGTGCCAGCAGCCAAGATAGCGGGCTAGCCGCTAGCACAGATACGCAGTATTTT. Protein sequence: CASSQDSGLAASTDTQYF.

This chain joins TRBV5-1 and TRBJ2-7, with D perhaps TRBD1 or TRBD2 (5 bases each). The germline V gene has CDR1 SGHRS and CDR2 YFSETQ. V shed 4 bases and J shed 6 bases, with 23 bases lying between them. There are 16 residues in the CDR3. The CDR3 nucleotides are TGCGCCAGCAGCATATCTGCAGGGAGTAGACTTGGCGAGCAGTACTTC. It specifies CASSISAGSRLGEQYF.

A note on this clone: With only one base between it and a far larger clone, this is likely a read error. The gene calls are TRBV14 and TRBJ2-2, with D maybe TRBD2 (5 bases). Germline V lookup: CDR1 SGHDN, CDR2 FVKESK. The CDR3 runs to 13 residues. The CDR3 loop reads CAGRPGGTGELFF. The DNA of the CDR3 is TGTGCCGGCAGGCCCGGAGGCACCGGGGAGCTGTTTTTT. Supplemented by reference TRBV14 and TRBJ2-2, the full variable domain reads EAGVTQFPSHSVIEKGQTVTLRCDPISGHDNLYWYRRVMGKEIKFLLHFVKESKQDESGMPNNRFLAERTGGTYSTLKVQPAELEDSGVYFCAGRPGGTGELFFGEGSRLTVL.

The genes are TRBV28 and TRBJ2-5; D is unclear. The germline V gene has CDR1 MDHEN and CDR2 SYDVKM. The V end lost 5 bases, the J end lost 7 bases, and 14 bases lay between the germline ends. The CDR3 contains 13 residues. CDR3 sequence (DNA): TGTGCCAGCAGTCGACCAACCTATGGGACCCAGTACTTC. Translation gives CASSRPTYGTQYF.

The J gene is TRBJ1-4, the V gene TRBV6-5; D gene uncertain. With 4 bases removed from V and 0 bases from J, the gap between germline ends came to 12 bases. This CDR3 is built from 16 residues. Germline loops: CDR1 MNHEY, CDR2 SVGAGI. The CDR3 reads CASSLRTAATNEKLFF. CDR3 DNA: TGTGCCAGCAGTTTGAGGACCGCTGCAACTAATGAAAAACTGTTTTTT.

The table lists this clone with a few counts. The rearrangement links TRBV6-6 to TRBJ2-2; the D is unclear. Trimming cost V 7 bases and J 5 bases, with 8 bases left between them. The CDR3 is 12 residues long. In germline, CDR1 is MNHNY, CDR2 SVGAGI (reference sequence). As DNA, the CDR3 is TGTGCCAGCACCATAACTACCGGGGAGCTGTTTTTT. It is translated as CASTITTGELFF.

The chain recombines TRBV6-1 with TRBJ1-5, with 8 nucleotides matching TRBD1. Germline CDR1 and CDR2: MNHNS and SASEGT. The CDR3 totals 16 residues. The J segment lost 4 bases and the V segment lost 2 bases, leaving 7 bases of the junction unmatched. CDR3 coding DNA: TGTGCCAGCAGTGAATCGTACAGGGGGGGGAATCAGCCCCAGCATTTT. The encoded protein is CASSESYRGGNQPQHF.

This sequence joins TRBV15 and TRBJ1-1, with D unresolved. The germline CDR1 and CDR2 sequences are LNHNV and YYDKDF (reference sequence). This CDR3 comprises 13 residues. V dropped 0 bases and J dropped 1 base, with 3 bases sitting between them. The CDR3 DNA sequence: TGTGCCACCAGCAGAGACAGGAACACTGAAGCTTTCTTT. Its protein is CATSRDRNTEAFF.

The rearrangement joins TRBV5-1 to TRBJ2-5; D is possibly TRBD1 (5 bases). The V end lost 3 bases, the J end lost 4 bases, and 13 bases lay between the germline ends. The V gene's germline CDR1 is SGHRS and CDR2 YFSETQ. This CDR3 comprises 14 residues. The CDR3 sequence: CASSSTLGRETQYF. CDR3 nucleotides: TGCGCCAGCAGCTCGACCTTGGGGCGAGAGACCCAGTACTTC.

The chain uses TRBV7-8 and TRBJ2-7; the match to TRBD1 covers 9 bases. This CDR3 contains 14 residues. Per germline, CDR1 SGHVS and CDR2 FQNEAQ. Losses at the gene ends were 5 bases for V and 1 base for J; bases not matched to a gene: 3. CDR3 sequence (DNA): TGTGCCAGCAGCAGGGACAGGGCTTCCTACGAGCAGTACTTC. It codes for CASSRDRASYEQYF.

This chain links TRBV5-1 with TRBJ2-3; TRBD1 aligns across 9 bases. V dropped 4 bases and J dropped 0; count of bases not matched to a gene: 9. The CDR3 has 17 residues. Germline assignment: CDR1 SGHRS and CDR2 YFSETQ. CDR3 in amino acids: CASSVIQGALSTDTQYF. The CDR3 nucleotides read TGCGCCAGCAGCGTAATACAGGGGGCACTTAGCACAGATACGCAGTATTTT.